The clone carrying this T cell receptor beta chain has just a few counts. These data belong to a study of CD8 T cells in Susac syndrome. Patients with stable or active relapsing-remitting disease, all of them treatment-naive, made up the multiple sclerosis controls. V lost 0 bases and J 4 bases, leaving 6 bases between the germline ends. The CDR3 covers 12 residues. Germline loops: CDR1 GTSNPN, CDR2 SVGIG (reference sequence). Random hexamers were used to reverse transcribe the RNA input (about 0.5 to 1 ug). It was immunoSEQ multiplex PCR that amplified TCR beta CDR3 across 54 Vbeta and 13 Jbeta. TCRdb redid the calling of the immunoSEQ multiplex PCR reads with MiXCR, one entry per CDR3 protein. There are some 400,000 distinct CDR3 sequences in the sample; more than 70% occur only once, and under 0.15% lies in the top ten.

Sequenced material: CD8+ T cells from PBMCs. The sequence derives from a human donor with multiple sclerosis. This chain uses TRBV30 with TRBJ1-1; D is undetermined. The CDR3 bases are TGTGCCTGGAGTGTGTTCAGCACTGAAGCTTTCTTT. This translates into CAWSVFSTEAFF.